Presented here are 30 T cell receptor beta chains from one specimen sequenced in a study of T-cell reconstitution after alpha-beta-depleted transplantation in children. Unique molecular identifiers featured in how the TCRbeta library was prepared. Each CDR3 protein is one row after TCRdb ran MiXCR on the PCR reads. Of around 670,000 distinct CDR3 sequences in the sample, roughly 14% were seen once. Here the sequenced sample was PBMCs, taken before TCRalphabeta/CD19-depleted stem cell transplant. These receptor sequences come from a girl aged 2 to 9 with congenital amegakaryocytic thrombocytopenia, due to receive a stem cell transplant.

This clonotype was detected ten times or more. The CDR3 DNA reads as TGCGCCAGCAGCTTGGATATAGTCGAGAATGAGCAGTTCTTC. Amino acids: CASSLDIVENEQFF. V and J are TRBV5-1 and TRBJ2-1; unclear D gene. This CDR3 region has 14 residues. Germline V gene sequence: CDR1 SGHRS, CDR2 YFSETQ. V was cut by 0 bases and J by 7 bases, with 11 bases left in between.

In this sample, this clonotype turned up a few times. The rearrangement links TRBV20-1 to TRBJ2-1; 10 bases are a match to TRBD2. J gave up 7 bases and V 4 bases, and 1 base lay outside the gene matches. There are 12 residues in the CDR3. Germline-derived CDR1 and CDR2 are DFQATT and SNEGSKA (reference sequence). CDR3 in amino acids: CSATGLANEQFF. CDR3 in DNA: TGCAGTGCTACGGGACTAGCGAATGAGCAGTTCTTC.

The rearrangement uses TRBV15 and TRBJ2-4; D is uncertain. Germline V gene sequence: CDR1 LNHNV, CDR2 YYDKDF (reference sequence). Trimming took 5 bases from V and 0 from J, leaving 20 bases between them. CDR3 length: 18 residues. In DNA form, the CDR3 reads TGTGCCACCAGCGACCCCGCAGTCCACCTGCTAGCCAAAAACATTCAGTACTTC. Its translation is CATSDPAVHLLAKNIQYF.

The CDR3 sequence: CASSAGQLDEKLFF. CDR3 DNA sequence: TGCGCCAGCAGCGCGGGACAGCTGGATGAAAAACTGTTTTTT. The chain is built from TRBV5-1 and TRBJ1-4; TRBD1 agrees at 7 bases. This CDR3 comprises 14 residues. CDR1 and CDR2 (germline): SGHRS, YFSETQ. V shed 4 bases, J shed 6 bases, and the junction held 6 bases outside the gene matches.

This chain uses TRBV12-3 or TRBV12-4 with TRBJ1-2; D is undetermined. The CDR3 runs to 11 residues. Trimming left V 2 bases short and J 8 bases short, with 6 bases between. CDR3 bases: TGTGCCAGCAGTTTAAAGGCCGGCTACACCTTC. Encoded protein: CASSLKAGYTF.

This clonotype was seen many times. The rearrangement links TRBV12-3 or TRBV12-4 to TRBJ1-5, with unresolved D. Trimming shortened V by 5 bases and J by 4 bases, and 6 bases separated the two germline ends. This CDR3 is built from 12 residues. The CDR3 loop reads CASSRHNQPQHF. Written as DNA, the CDR3 is TGTGCCAGCAGTCGGCATAATCAGCCCCAGCATTTT.

The rearrangement uses TRBV6-1 and TRBJ2-3; D may be TRBD1 or TRBD2 (5 bases each). Trimming removed 8 bases from V and 0 bases from J, with 15 bases in between. Germline CDR1 reads MNHNS; CDR2 reads SASEGT. This CDR3 is built from 15 residues. The CDR3 nucleotides are TGTGCCAGCGGACGGGGCCCTCCTAGCACAGATACGCAGTATTTT. It translates to CASGRGPPSTDTQYF.

This clonotype was seen more than once but under ten times. The J gene is TRBJ2-1, the V gene TRBV15, with D perhaps matching TRBD1 (6 bases). Germline values: CDR1 LNHNV, CDR2 YYDKDF (reference sequence). The CDR3 consists of 15 residues. V gave up 3 bases and J gave up 5 bases, with 14 bases separating them. The CDR3 nucleotides read TGTGCCACCAGCAGGAAACAGGGTATGAACAATGAGCAGTTCTTC. Translation: CATSRKQGMNNEQFF.

The chain has TRBV20-1 and TRBJ2-6; either TRBD1 or TRBD2 may supply D (5 bases each). This CDR3 comprises 18 residues. CDR1 DFQATT and CDR2 SNEGSKA come from the germline V gene (reference sequence). V was clipped by 2 bases and J by 4 bases, with 21 bases between them. The CDR3 region has the DNA TGCAGTGCTAGATCCTCCGGGGACGCCTCGCCCGGGGCCAACGTCCTGACTTTC. This encodes CSARSSGDASPGANVLTF.

This clonotype was observed a handful of times. The V call is TRBV2, the J call TRBJ1-5; the D gene is possibly TRBD1 (5 bases). The V and J ends lost 4 bases and 3 bases respectively, with 13 bases between them. CDR1 and CDR2 from the germline V gene are SNHLY and FYNNEI. The CDR3 has 15 residues. This chain's CDR3 is CASSGRGTNNQPQHF. CDR3 coding DNA: TGTGCCAGCAGTGGGAGGGGAACAAACAATCAGCCCCAGCATTTT.

This clonotype was seen repeatedly, ten times or more. In DNA, the CDR3 is TGCGCCAGCAGCTTGTTGTCAGGGAACTCCTACGAGCAGTACTTC. It encodes CASSLLSGNSYEQYF. This sequence joins TRBV5-1 and TRBJ2-7, with a weak D call TRBD1 (5 bases). The germline gives CDR1 SGHRS, CDR2 YFSETQ. V lost 1 base, J lost 0 bases, and 11 bases lay in between. The CDR3 totals 15 residues.

This clonotype appeared many times. The V and J genes are TRBV5-1 and TRBJ2-5, with 11 bases identical to TRBD2. The CDR3 spans 17 residues. Germline trimming cut 2 bases from V and 0 bases from J; bases unmatched to any gene: 6. Looked up from germline, CDR1 is SGHRS and CDR2 is YFSETQ. DNA of the CDR3: TGCGCCAGCAGCTTCGGGACTAGCGGAAGGTACCAAGAGACCCAGTACTTC. Its protein product is CASSFGTSGRYQETQYF.

The chain joins TRBV4-1 to TRBJ2-1, with D possibly matching TRBD2 (5 bases). The germline CDR1 and CDR2 sequences are MGHRA and YSYEKL. This CDR3 has 16 amino acids. V was clipped by 5 bases and J by 2 bases, with 16 bases between them. The CDR3 DNA sequence: TGCGCCAGCAGCTCCAGTGACTGGAGGACCTACAATGAGCAGTTCTTC. It specifies CASSSSDWRTYNEQFF.

The sample holds many counts of this clonotype. J is TRBJ2-1 and V is TRBV5-4, with D possibly matching TRBD2 (6 bases). Looked up from germline, CDR1 is SGHNT and CDR2 is YYREEE (reference sequence). CDR3 size: 17 residues. V lost 2 bases, J lost 0 bases, and 15 bases lay in between. The CDR3 reads CASSLWTTFFSYNEQFF. For the CDR3, the DNA is TGTGCCAGCAGCTTATGGACTACCTTCTTCTCCTACAATGAGCAGTTCTTC.

This clonotype was observed a handful of times. The CDR3 nucleotides read TGCAGTGCTAGGGAGCGGGGCCTCTACGAGCAGTACTTC. It is translated as CSARERGLYEQYF. This rearrangement joins TRBV20-1 to TRBJ2-7, with 7 nucleotides matching TRBD2. The CDR3 extends over 13 amino acids. Germline CDR1 reads DFQATT; CDR2 reads SNEGSKA (reference sequence). V lost 3 bases, J lost 3 bases, and 5 bases stayed unmatched.

The V and J genes are TRBV4-1 and TRBJ2-2; D is unclear. The CDR3 runs to 15 residues. Germline V CDR1 and CDR2: MGHRA, YSYEKL. V lost 3 bases, J lost 7 bases, and 15 bases lay in between. CDR3: CASSQPAGESGELFF. The CDR3 DNA is TGCGCCAGCAGCCAGCCGGCCGGTGAGAGCGGGGAGCTGTTTTTT.

This clonotype was detected a few times. This sequence joins TRBV24-1 and TRBJ2-5, with 8 bases fitting TRBD1. Germline V gives CDR1 KGHDR, CDR2 SFDVKD. Unmatched junction bases numbered 7, after V lost 1 base and J lost 4 bases. This CDR3 spans 16 amino acids. Here the CDR3 reads CATSDFRTGLVETQYF. The CDR3 DNA reads TGTGCCACCAGTGATTTCAGGACAGGGCTGGTAGAGACCCAGTACTTC.

A few counts support this clonotype. J is TRBJ2-1 and V is TRBV12-3 or TRBV12-4; the match to TRBD2 covers 9 bases. Germline trimming cut 8 bases from V and 8 bases from J; bases unmatched to any gene: 13. The CDR3 loop spans 15 amino acids. The CDR3 spells CASGLGGRALDEQFF. As DNA, the CDR3 is TGTGCCAGCGGGCTCGGCGGGAGGGCCTTGGATGAGCAGTTCTTC.

The sample holds many counts of this clonotype. The chain uses TRBV20-1 and TRBJ2-3, with a possible D match to TRBD2 (6 bases). V was shortened by 6 bases and J by 5 bases, with 12 bases between the two germline ends. This CDR3 has 12 amino acids. Germline V gene lookup returns CDR1 DFQATT and CDR2 SNEGSKA (reference sequence). The CDR3 reads CSAWDSGDTQYF. CDR3 in DNA: TGCAGTGCCTGGGACTCCGGAGATACGCAGTATTTT.

In its sample, this clonotype was seen many times. The chain combines TRBV20-1 with TRBJ2-7, with 8 bases fitting TRBD1. V shed 5 bases, J shed 3 bases, and the junction held 6 bases outside the gene matches. The germline CDR1 and CDR2 sequences are DFQATT and SNEGSKA (reference sequence). CDR3 length: 13 residues. In DNA form, the CDR3 reads TGCAGTGCTGTCGACAGGGGTCTCTACGAGCAGTACTTC. Translation: CSAVDRGLYEQYF.

Many counts were recorded for this clonotype. One end of the junction is discordant with germline, which a read error may explain. The chain uses TRBV5-1 and TRBJ2-2; the D gene is possibly TRBD2 (5 bases). CDR3 size: 16 residues. Germline V gives CDR1 SGHRS, CDR2 YFSETQ. The CDR3 DNA is TGCGCCAGCAGCCGAGGAATTCGTCTTTTCACCGGGGAACTGTTTTTT. Amino acid sequence: CASSRGIRLFTGELFF.

This clonotype was recorded at least ten times. The rearrangement joins TRBV6-5 to TRBJ2-5, with a tentative D call TRBD2 (5 bases). The CDR3 covers 15 residues. V lost 5 bases and J lost 2, with 15 bases in between. CDR1 is MNHEY, CDR2 SVGAGI, per germline. Here the CDR3 reads CASSRNSPGQETQYF. For the CDR3, the DNA is TGTGCCAGCAGTCGGAACTCCCCGGGGCAAGAGACCCAGTACTTC.

This clonotype has more than one count but fewer than ten. The chain carries TRBV29-1 and TRBJ2-5; weak D call: TRBD2 (6 bases). The germline gives CDR1 SQVTM, CDR2 ANQGSEA. V was cut by 8 bases and J by 2 bases, with 15 bases left in between. There are 13 residues in the CDR3. CDR3 loop: CSIRKAGQETQYF. The CDR3 coding sequence is TGCAGCATTAGGAAAGCGGGTCAAGAGACCCAGTACTTC.

The rearrangement joins TRBV28 to TRBJ2-2; TRBD2 is a possible D gene (6 bases). V gave up 7 bases and J gave up 1 base, with 13 bases separating them. CDR3 length equals 15 residues. Germline CDR1 MDHEN, CDR2 SYDVKM. In DNA form, the CDR3 reads TGTGCCAGCAATCCCGCCGGGGGGAACACCGGGGAGCTGTTTTTT. Translating it yields CASNPAGGNTGELFF.

The sample holds a few counts of this clonotype. CDR3 coding DNA: TGTGCCAGCAGAGTCCGGACATTTGGCCGGGGGGAGACCCAGTACTTC. It yields the protein CASRVRTFGRGETQYF. The chain employs TRBV28 and TRBJ2-5; a possible D gene is TRBD2 (6 bases). The CDR3 runs to 16 residues. V dropped 6 bases and J dropped 5 bases, with 22 bases sitting between them. CDR1 MDHEN and CDR2 SYDVKM come from the germline V gene.

The rearrangement uses TRBV12-5 and TRBJ2-1; the D gene could be TRBD1 or TRBD2 (5 bases each). Per the germline V gene, CDR1 is LGHNT and CDR2 is FRNRAP. V was cut by 6 bases and J by 3 bases, with 12 bases left in between. The length of the CDR3 is 14 residues. The CDR3 sequence is CASGVGTYYNEQFF. In DNA form, the CDR3 reads TGTGCTAGTGGGGTCGGGACGTACTACAATGAGCAGTTCTTC.

In this sample, this clonotype turned up many times. The V call is TRBV3-1, the J call TRBJ2-3; D is possibly TRBD2 (7 bases). The V end was cut by 7 bases, the J end by 6 bases, with 14 bases between. The CDR3 totals 13 residues. CDR1 and CDR2 (germline): LGHDT, YNNKEL (reference sequence). The CDR3 region is CASTGGGRDTQYF. CDR3 coding DNA: TGTGCCAGCACGGGGGGCGGAAGGGATACGCAGTATTTT.

Comments on this clonotype: This clone may be a read error of a much larger clone one base away. The chain couples TRBV12-3 or TRBV12-4 to TRBJ2-6; tentative D call: TRBD2 (5 bases). This CDR3 region has 20 residues. The germline V and J ends were trimmed by 8 bases and 0 bases, with 26 bases remaining between them. The CDR3 protein is CASGALTHRGIRSGANVLTF. The CDR3 coding sequence is TGTGCCAGCGGTGCTCTGACCCACCGGGGTATCCGCTCTGGGGCCAACGTCCTGACTTTC.

This clonotype was seen a few times. The J gene is TRBJ2-1, the V gene TRBV27; 9 bases map to TRBD2. V lost 3 bases, J lost 9 bases, and 12 bases stayed unmatched. CDR1 is MNHEY and CDR2 is SMNVEV in the germline V gene (reference sequence). The CDR3 loop spans 16 amino acids. The CDR3 DNA sequence: TGTGCCAGCAGTTTCCTGGGAGCGGGAGGAGGGAGTGAGCAGTTCTTC. As protein: CASSFLGAGGGSEQFF.

As for this clonotype: A much bigger clone sits one base away, suggesting this may be a read error. The chain is built from TRBV10-3 and TRBJ1-2; 7 bases are a match to TRBD1. CDR1 and CDR2 (germline): ENHRY, SYGVKD. The CDR3 is 13 residues long. This chain's CDR3 is CAINRPGGNTYPF. In DNA, the CDR3 is TGTGCCATCAATAGGCCAGGGGGAAACACCTACCCCTTC.